Each of the 5 T cell receptor beta chains below was sequenced from the same sample in a study of blood T cell repertoires in COVID-19. Generated by immunoSEQ multiplex PCR, the TCRdb table keeps only in-frame clones and is missing some. The top ten clones hold around 16% of a sample with around 70,000 clones, 75% to 85% of them seen once. Input material: peripheral blood. The receptor set was obtained from a human donor in a cohort sampled during active COVID-19.

V and J are TRBV19 and TRBJ1-2; perhaps TRBD1 as D (5 bases). Germline V gene data show CDR1 as LNHDA and CDR2 as SQIVND (reference sequence). The V end lost 2 bases, the J end lost 7 bases, and 8 bases lay between the germline ends. The CDR3 is 12 amino acids. The CDR3 DNA is TGTGCCAGTAGTATACGACAGCTTGGCTACACCTTC. It yields the protein CASSIRQLGYTF.

This chain links TRBV5-1 with TRBJ2-7; 8 nucleotides align to TRBD1. Germline loops: CDR1 SGHRS, CDR2 YFSETQ. V was pared by 4 bases and J by 5 bases, with 11 bases of the junction left unmatched. This CDR3 has 15 residues. Here the CDR3 DNA reads TGCGCCAGCAGCCCCGGACAGGGCAGTTTCGACGAGCAGTACTTC. Its protein product is CASSPGQGSFDEQYF.

The gene calls are TRBV28 and TRBJ2-1, with D possibly TRBD1 on 5 matching bases. From germline, CDR1 is MDHEN and CDR2 SYDVKM. Trimming removed 8 bases at V and 4 bases at J, with 24 bases between. The CDR3 runs 17 residues. CDR3 sequence reads: CASPPLGLARGYNEQFF. In DNA form, the CDR3 reads TGTGCCAGCCCTCCCTTAGGATTAGCAAGGGGATACAATGAGCAGTTCTTC.

The rearrangement uses TRBV5-1 and TRBJ1-1; D is undetermined. The CDR3 loop spans 14 amino acids. Between the trimmed V and J ends, which lost 5 bases and 1 base, there was a span of 12 bases. Germline V gene sequence: CDR1 SGHRS, CDR2 YFSETQ. The CDR3 loop is CASRQQTANTEAFF. DNA for the CDR3: TGCGCCAGCAGACAACAAACCGCGAACACTGAAGCTTTCTTT.

The CDR3 is CASSFYREQFF. The CDR3 DNA sequence: TGTGCCAGCAGTTTCTACAGAGAGCAGTTCTTC. The chain uses TRBV6-2 or TRBV6-3 and TRBJ2-1; D is unresolved. The length of the CDR3 is 11 residues. The germline V gene encodes CDR1 MNHEY and CDR2 SVGEGT. The V and J ends lost 4 bases and 10 bases respectively, with 8 bases between them.